Included here is one TCR beta chain sequence, with context. This clone appeared a single time. Its specific antigen is unknown. Base qualities are not recorded, but no much larger clone differs from it by a single base. Collaborating institutions collected whole blood in K2EDTA tubes following their own protocols. Collaborator samples were shipped for TCRbeta analysis as frozen whole blood, isolated PBMCs, or DNA extracted from either sample type. TCRbeta CDR3 regions were amplified from genomic DNA by means of the immunoSEQ Assay, a bias-controlled multiplex PCR. The study's processing was this. The number of nucleated cells in each sample was estimated by amplification of reference gene primers within the assay. To quantify the absolute abundance of each unique TCRbeta CDR3 rearrangement, sequence reads were collapsed and filtered. Productive Simpson clonality was computed per sample as the square root of Simpson's diversity index over productive rearrangements. TCRdb holds this immuneACCESS table with in-frame rearrangements only. Some clones are missing; in checked studies, unresolved V genes explain under half, and the rest has no known cause. V, J and clone size derive from that table, while D and trimming were established from the DNA sequence. The sample table shows a few hundred thousand clones, and approximately 90% are seen once. Of the sample, about 3% falls within the top ten clones.

The sample is drawn from a study of blood T cell repertoires in COVID-19 (dated by TCRdb to the early 2020s). Notes on the research overall: Samples covering the acute and convalescent phases of COVID-19 were provided by collaborators in the United States, Italy and Spain. The material from the prospective study consisted of cDNA or gDNA derived from T cells, B-cell-depleted T cells, or PBMCs. Deeply sampled blood TCRbeta repertoires from subjects exposed to, actively infected with, or recovered from COVID-19 were included in the dataset. The repertoires were released in a freely available public database intended as a resource for research on the immune response to SARS-CoV-2. Samples were obtained from the ongoing ImmuneRACE study (first 160 participants) and from about 1,300 subjects provided by 6 global collaborators. A de-identified subject ID, COVID-19 status, age in years and sex were almost always included in the sample metadata. Where HLA class I and class II types were available, the types were taken from metadata supplied by the sample provider, not from assay-based typing.

The germline V gene (reference sequence) gives CDR1 as GTSNPN and CDR2 as SVGIG. V is clipped by 0 bases and J by 1 base, and the sequence between their germline boundaries is 7 bases long. The CDR3 runs 13 residues from the cysteine to the phenylalanine. The read is trimmed to its CDR3 DNA, 39 bases read in frame from base 1. Beyond this particular receptor, the publication reports: How much clinical and demographic metadata was included differed by source and by participant, and the metadata was provided uncurated.

This receptor was taken from a woman in her 30s with active or convalescent COVID-19. Sequenced material: peripheral blood. The rearrangement joined TRBV30 to TRBJ2-7, and possibly TRBD2, on 5 matching bases. The nucleotides are TGTGCCTGGAGTGTGGACTCTTCCTACGAGCAGTACTTC. Translated, this gives CAWSVDSSYEQYF.